The 10 T cell receptor beta chains below all came from one sample that was sequenced in a study of regulatory T cells in long-lasting Graves disease. According to the study, TCR beta libraries were built with iRepertoire HTBI primers and CDR3-region Arm-PCR. TCRdb reprocessed the multiplex PCR reads via MiXCR and lists one record per CDR3 protein. The sample has about 440,000 distinct CDR3 sequences; 15% are singletons. Time point given: newly diagnosed GD, antithyroid drugs for less than 3 months. Isolated PBMC RNA provided the starting material for the TCR library. This sample was also put to use in a study of T cells in Graves' hyperthyroidism and ophthalmopathy.

Specimen: peripheral blood mononuclear cells (PBMCs), collected at new diagnosis, from a patient treated with antithyroid drugs. The receptors originated from a woman between 25 and 40 years old with Graves disease.

This clonotype has just a few counts. The J gene is TRBJ2-3, the V gene TRBV7-8; unclear D gene. Germline V gives CDR1 SGHVS, CDR2 FQNEAQ. This CDR3 region has 14 residues. V shed 9 bases and J shed 0 bases, with 13 bases lying between them. CDR3 DNA sequence: TGTGCCAGTGTCCTTGGAGCTAGCACAGATACGCAGTATTTT. As protein: CASVLGASTDTQYF.

Ten or more counts support this clonotype. This rearrangement joins TRBV20-1 to TRBJ2-1; D gene uncertain. Trimming pared 2 bases from V and 1 base from J, leaving 9 bases between. The CDR3 has 14 residues. Germline V gene sequence: CDR1 DFQATT, CDR2 SNEGSKA (reference sequence). The CDR3 here is CSARPTISYNEQFF. CDR3 in DNA: TGCAGTGCTAGACCAACGATTTCCTACAATGAGCAGTTCTTC.

There are many counts of this clonotype. This rearrangement joins TRBV29-1 to TRBJ2-7; D not resolved. The germline CDR1 and CDR2 sequences are SQVTM and ANQGSEA. Trimming pared 2 bases from V and 3 bases from J, leaving 5 bases between. This CDR3 has 11 residues. CDR3 sequence reads: CSVETGYEQYF. Written as DNA, the CDR3 is TGCAGCGTTGAAACGGGCTACGAGCAGTACTTC.

This clonotype was detected ten times or more. For the CDR3, the DNA is TGTGCCAGCAGCTCGGGACGTAGTCTAGATACGCAGTATTTT. Its protein product is CASSSGRSLDTQYF. The J gene is TRBJ2-3, the V gene TRBV5-5; D assignment may be TRBD1 or TRBD2 (5 bases each). V lost 3 bases, J lost 5 bases, and 13 bases lay in between. Germline loops: CDR1 SGHKS, CDR2 YYEKEE (reference sequence). The CDR3 contains 14 residues.

This chain links TRBV7-9 with TRBJ2-5; D possibly corresponds to TRBD2 (6 bases). Germline assignment: CDR1 SEHNR and CDR2 FQNEAQ (reference sequence). The V end lost 8 bases, the J end lost 1 base, and 14 bases lay between the germline ends. The CDR3 consists of 14 residues. The CDR3 loop reads CASASREIQETQYF. As DNA, the CDR3 is TGTGCCAGCGCCAGTCGGGAGATCCAAGAGACCCAGTACTTC.

This clonotype was detected many times. This chain connects TRBV6-4 to TRBJ2-3; 10 bases match TRBD1. The CDR3 covers 14 residues. With V trimmed by 4 bases and J by 5 bases, 3 bases remained unmatched. In germline, CDR1 is MRHNA, CDR2 SNTAGT. DNA of the CDR3: TGTGCCAGCAGTGGACAGGGGGCCCAAGATACGCAGTATTTT. Protein: CASSGQGAQDTQYF.

The chain links TRBV4-1 to TRBJ2-2; 8 nucleotides align to TRBD1. The CDR3 runs 16 residues. V shed 4 bases and J 4 bases; nucleotides not matched to a gene: 8. Germline V gives CDR1 MGHRA, CDR2 YSYEKL. Here the CDR3 reads CASSLQGAGGTGELFF. In DNA, the CDR3 is TGCGCCAGCAGCCTCCAGGGGGCCGGGGGCACCGGGGAGCTGTTTTTT.

The chain links TRBV24-1 to TRBJ2-3; D gene uncertain. This CDR3 spans 12 amino acids. Per the germline V gene, CDR1 is KGHDR and CDR2 is SFDVKD. Trimming cost V 4 bases and J 10 bases, with 11 bases left between them. CDR3: CATSDGNSAQYF. CDR3 nucleotides: TGTGCCACCAGTGACGGCAACTCGGCGCAGTATTTT.

This clonotype has just a few counts. This chain links TRBV2 with TRBJ1-5, with D possibly TRBD1 on 5 matching bases. Germline-derived CDR1 and CDR2 are SNHLY and FYNNEI. The CDR3 loop spans 13 amino acids. V lost 5 bases and J 4 bases, leaving 9 bases between the germline ends. CDR3 nucleotide sequence: TGTGCCAGCAGTCCGACAGTAAATCAGCCCCAGCATTTT. As protein: CASSPTVNQPQHF.

V and J are TRBV25-1 and TRBJ2-6; no reliable D call. From germline, CDR1 is MGHDK and CDR2 SYGVNS. This CDR3 comprises 16 residues. The V end was cut by 3 bases, the J end by 1 base, with 10 bases between. Here the CDR3 reads CASSDPLGSGANVLTF. CDR3 nucleotide sequence: TGTGCCAGCAGTGATCCTCTTGGGTCTGGGGCCAACGTCCTGACTTTC.